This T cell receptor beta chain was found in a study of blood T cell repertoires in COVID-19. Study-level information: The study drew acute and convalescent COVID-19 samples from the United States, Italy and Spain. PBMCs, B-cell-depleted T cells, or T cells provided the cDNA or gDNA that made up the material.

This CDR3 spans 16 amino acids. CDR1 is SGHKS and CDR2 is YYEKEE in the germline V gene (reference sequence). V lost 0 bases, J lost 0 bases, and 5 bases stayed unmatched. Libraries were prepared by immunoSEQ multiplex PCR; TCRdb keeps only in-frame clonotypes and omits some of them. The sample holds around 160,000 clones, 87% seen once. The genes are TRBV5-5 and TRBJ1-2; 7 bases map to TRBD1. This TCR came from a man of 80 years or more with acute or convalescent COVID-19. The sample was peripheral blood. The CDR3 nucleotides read TGTGCCAGCAGCTTGGACACGGGACAGACTAACTATGGCTACACCTTC. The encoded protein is CASSLDTGQTNYGYTF. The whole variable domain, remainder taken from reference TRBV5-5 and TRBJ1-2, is DAGVTQSPTHLIKTRGQQVTLRCSPISGHKSVSWYQQVLGQGPQFIFQYYEKEERGRGNFPDRFSARQFPNYSSELNVNALLLGDSALYLCASSLDTGQTNYGYTFGSGTRLTVV.